Sequencing of this T cell receptor beta chain was carried out in a study of CD8+CD57+ T cells in acquired aplastic anemia. Study observations and caveats: Patients shared some 30 CD8+ CDR3 sequences with controls.

CD8+CD57+ cell expansion, shown by flow cytometry, had occurred in the patients selected for sequencing. Therapy had not been given to patients before blood sampling. Profiles of TCR beta VDJ and CDR3 were generated from a genomic DNA template. TCRdb independently ran MiXCR on the reads; one entry per CDR3 protein. The sample yields some 160,000 distinct CDR3 sequences, around 43% seen once. The CDR3 runs 14 residues. Germline V CDR1 and CDR2: LGHNA, YNFKEQ. Trimming took off 0 bases at V and 6 bases at J, with 10 bases between the two ends. This clonotype has a count of ten or more. The antigen remains unidentified.

Source material: sorted CD4+, CD8+, or CD8+CD57+ T cells (not recorded which) from PBMCs. This chain uses TRBV4-2 with TRBJ2-3, with D possibly TRBD2 on 5 matching bases. This TCR derives from a human donor with aplastic anemia. CDR3 DNA: TGTGCCAGCAGCCAAGATGAGGGAGTGGATACGCAGTATTTT. Its protein is CASSQDEGVDTQYF.